The clone carrying this T cell receptor (beta chain) was seen only a few times. As yet, its antigen is unknown. The germline V gene has CDR1 MGHDK and CDR2 SYGVNS. V was clipped by 3 bases and J by 2 bases; unmatched bases: 12. The CDR3 has 17 residues. This sample is part of a study of T-cell reconstitution after alpha-beta-depleted transplantation in children. Study outcomes and limitations: Several hundred expanded graft clones reportedly gave rise to the alpha-beta T cells present about two months after transplant. There were some patients whose high TCRbeta diversity at day 60 came from surviving recipient T cells and thymic progenitors. One year after transplant, T-cell counts and diversity came mostly from newly produced T cells.

Unique molecular identifiers featured in how the TCRbeta library was prepared. TCRdb processed the PCR reads anew with MiXCR; each CDR3 protein has one entry. The repertoire holds about 1,000,000 distinct CDR3 sequences, with less than 30% as singletons. The specimen comprised PBMCs, mostly from graft donor cells, sampled 360 days after TCRalphabeta/CD19-depleted stem cell transplant. The chain uses TRBV25-1 and TRBJ2-5; 7 bases match TRBD1. The receptor's source is a boy under two years old who had a stem cell transplant for SCID, so the T cells may come from the graft donor. This CDR3 is CASSDLSRTGLQETQYF. DNA of the CDR3: TGTGCCAGCAGTGATCTATCCCGGACAGGACTTCAAGAGACCCAGTACTTC.